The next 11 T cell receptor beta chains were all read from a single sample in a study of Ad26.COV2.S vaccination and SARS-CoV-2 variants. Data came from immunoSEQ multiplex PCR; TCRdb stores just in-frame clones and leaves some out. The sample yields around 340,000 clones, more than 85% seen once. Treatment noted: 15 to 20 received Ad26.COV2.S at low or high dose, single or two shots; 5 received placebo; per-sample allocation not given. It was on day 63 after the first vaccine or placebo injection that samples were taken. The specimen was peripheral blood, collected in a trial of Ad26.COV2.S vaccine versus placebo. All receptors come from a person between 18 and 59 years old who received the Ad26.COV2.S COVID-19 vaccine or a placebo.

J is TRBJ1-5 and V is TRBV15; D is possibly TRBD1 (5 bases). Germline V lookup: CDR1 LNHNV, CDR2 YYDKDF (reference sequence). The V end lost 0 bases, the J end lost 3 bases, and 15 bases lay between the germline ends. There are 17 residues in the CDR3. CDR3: CATSRDLTVIDNQPQHF. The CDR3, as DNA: TGTGCCACCAGCAGAGATTTGACAGTCATTGACAATCAGCCCCAGCATTTT.

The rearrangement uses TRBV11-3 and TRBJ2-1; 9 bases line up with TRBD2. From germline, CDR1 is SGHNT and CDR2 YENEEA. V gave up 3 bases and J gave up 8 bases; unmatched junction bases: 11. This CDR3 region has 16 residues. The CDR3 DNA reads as TGTGCCAGCAGCTTTGACGGGCGGGAGGGCCAGGATGAGCAGTTCTTC. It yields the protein CASSFDGREGQDEQFF.

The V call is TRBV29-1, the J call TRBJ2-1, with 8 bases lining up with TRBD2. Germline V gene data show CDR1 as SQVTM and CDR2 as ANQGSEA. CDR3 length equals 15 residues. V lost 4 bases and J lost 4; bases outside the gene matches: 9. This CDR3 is CSVVVSGILYNEQFF. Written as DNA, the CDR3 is TGCAGCGTTGTTGTTAGCGGGATTCTTTACAATGAGCAGTTCTTC.

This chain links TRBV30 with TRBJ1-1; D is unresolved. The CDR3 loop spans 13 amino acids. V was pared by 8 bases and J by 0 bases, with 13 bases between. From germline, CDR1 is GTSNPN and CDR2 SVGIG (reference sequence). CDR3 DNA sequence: TGTGCCGGGTATTGGCAGATGAACACTGAAGCTTTCTTT. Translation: CAGYWQMNTEAFF. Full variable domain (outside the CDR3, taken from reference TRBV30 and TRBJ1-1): SQTIHQWPATLVQPVGSPLSLECTVEGTSNPNLYWYRQAAGRGLQLLFYSVGIGQISSEVPQNLSASRPQDRQFILSSKKLLLSDSGFYLCAGYWQMNTEAFFGQGTRLTVV.

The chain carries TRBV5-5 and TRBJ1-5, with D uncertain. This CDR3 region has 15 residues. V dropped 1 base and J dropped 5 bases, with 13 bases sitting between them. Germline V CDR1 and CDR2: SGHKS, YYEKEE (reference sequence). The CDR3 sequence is CASSLSGYADQPQHF. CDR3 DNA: TGTGCCAGCAGCTTGAGTGGGTACGCCGATCAGCCCCAGCATTTT.

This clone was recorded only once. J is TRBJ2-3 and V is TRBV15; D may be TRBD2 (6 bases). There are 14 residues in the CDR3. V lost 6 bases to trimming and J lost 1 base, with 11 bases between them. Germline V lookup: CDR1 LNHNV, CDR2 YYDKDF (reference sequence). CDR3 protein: CATRTTRRTDTQYF. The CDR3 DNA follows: TGTGCCACCAGAACGACTAGACGCACAGATACGCAGTATTTT.

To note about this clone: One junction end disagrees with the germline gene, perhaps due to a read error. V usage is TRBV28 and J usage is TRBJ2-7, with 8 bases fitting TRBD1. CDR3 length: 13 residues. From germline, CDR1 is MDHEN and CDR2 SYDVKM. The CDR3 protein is CASSLSLQDRAHF. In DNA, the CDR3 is TGTGCCAGCAGTTTGAGCCTACAGGACAGGGCACACTTC.

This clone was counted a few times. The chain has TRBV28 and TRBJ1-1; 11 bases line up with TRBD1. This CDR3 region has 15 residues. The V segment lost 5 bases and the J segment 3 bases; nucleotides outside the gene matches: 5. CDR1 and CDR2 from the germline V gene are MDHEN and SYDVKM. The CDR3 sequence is CASSGQGAEDTEAFF. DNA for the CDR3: TGTGCCAGCAGTGGACAGGGGGCCGAAGACACTGAAGCTTTCTTT.

The CDR3 protein is CASKPHRGANEKLFF. Written as DNA, the CDR3 is TGTGCCAGCAAACCTCACAGGGGGGCTAATGAAAAACTGTTTTTT. This sequence joins TRBV27 and TRBJ1-4; TRBD1 agrees at 8 bases. Germline lookup yields CDR1 MNHEY and CDR2 SMNVEV (reference sequence). V was pared by 7 bases and J by 3 bases, with 7 bases of the junction left unmatched. The CDR3 spans 15 residues.

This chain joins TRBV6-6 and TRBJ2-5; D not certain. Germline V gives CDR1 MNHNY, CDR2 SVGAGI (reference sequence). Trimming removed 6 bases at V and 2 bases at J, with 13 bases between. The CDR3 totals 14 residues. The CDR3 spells CASSPGGWQETQYF. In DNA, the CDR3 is TGTGCCAGCAGCCCCGGTGGTTGGCAAGAGACCCAGTACTTC.

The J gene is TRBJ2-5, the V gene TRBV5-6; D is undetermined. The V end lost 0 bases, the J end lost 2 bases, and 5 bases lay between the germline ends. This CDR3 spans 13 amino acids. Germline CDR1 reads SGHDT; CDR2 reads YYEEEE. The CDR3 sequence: CASSLGQQETQYF. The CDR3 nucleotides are TGTGCCAGCAGCTTGGGTCAACAAGAGACCCAGTACTTC.